What follows is one T cell receptor (beta chain) and its context. Other DNA sequences in this specimen translate into the identical CDR3. The CDR3 runs 13 residues. V lost 2 bases to trimming and J lost 4 bases, with 6 bases between them. CDR1 is LNHDA and CDR2 is SQIVND in the germline V gene (reference sequence). Authors' processing steps: Amplifying reference gene primers gave estimates of nucleated cell counts. This table comes from immunoSEQ multiplex PCR, and its TCRdb copy is limited to in-frame clones, with some not included. The V and J calls and clone size are taken from that table; D and trimming were inferred from the DNA. This sample has about 350,000 clones; around nine tenths occur once, and the top ten carry approximately 4.1%. The data derive from a study of blood T cell repertoires in COVID-19. Study background: Samples of COVID-19 (acute and convalescent) were obtained from the United States, Italy and Spain.

The sequenced material came from peripheral blood. This rearrangement joins TRBV19 to TRBJ1-5; weak D call: TRBD1 (6 bases). The receptor's source is a woman in her sixties or seventies with COVID-19, enrolled during active disease. The CDR3 DNA reads as TGTGCCAGTAGTATAACAGGGAATCAGCCCCAGCATTTT. Translated: CASSITGNQPQHF.